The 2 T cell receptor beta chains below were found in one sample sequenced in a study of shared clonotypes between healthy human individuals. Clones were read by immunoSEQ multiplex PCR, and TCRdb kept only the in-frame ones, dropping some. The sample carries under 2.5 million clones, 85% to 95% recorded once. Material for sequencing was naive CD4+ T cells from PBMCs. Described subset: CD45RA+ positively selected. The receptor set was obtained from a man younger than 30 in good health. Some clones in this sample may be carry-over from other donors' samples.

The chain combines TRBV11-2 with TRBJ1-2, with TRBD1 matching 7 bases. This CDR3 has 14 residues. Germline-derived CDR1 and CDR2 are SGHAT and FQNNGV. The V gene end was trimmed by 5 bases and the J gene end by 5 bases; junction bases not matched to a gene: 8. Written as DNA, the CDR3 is TGTGCCAGCAGCCGACGGGAACAGGGGTATGGCTACACCTTC. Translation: CASSRREQGYGYTF.

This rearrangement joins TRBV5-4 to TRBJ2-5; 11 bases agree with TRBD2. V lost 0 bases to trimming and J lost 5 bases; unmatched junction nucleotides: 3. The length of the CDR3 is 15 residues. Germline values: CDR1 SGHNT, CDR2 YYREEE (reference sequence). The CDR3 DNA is TGTGCCAGCAGCTTGGTAGCGGGAGGGCCGGAGACCCAGTACTTC. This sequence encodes CASSLVAGGPETQYF.